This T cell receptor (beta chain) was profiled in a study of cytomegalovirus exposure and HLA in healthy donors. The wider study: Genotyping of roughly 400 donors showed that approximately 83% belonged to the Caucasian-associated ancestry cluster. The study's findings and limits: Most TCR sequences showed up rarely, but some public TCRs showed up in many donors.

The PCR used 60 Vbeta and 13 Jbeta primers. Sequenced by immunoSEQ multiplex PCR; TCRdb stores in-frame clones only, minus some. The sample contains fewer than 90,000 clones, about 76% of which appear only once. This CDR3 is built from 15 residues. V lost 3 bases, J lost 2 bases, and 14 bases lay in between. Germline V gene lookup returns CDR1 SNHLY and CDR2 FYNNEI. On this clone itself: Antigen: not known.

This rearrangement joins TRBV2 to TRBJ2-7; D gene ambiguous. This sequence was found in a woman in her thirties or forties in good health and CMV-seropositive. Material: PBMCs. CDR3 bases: TGTGCCAGCAGTGACGGAGCGTTGATAGCCTACGAGCAGTACTTC. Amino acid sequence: CASSDGALIAYEQYF.